This T cell receptor beta chain originates from a study of T cell repertoires in cytomegalovirus infection. Study details: As its CMV epitopes, the study selected recently identified HLA-C-restricted and well-studied HLA-B-restricted targets. Shared public TCR beta signatures pointed to both CMV infection and a matching HLA type.

Study results and limitations: Carriers of CMV and the relevant HLA type were discriminated by public TCR beta frequency.

The CDR3 extends over 19 amino acids. Germline trimming cut 2 bases from V and 1 base from J; bases unmatched to any gene: 12. As regards this clonotype: Its antigen is undetermined.

TCRdb called the reads again in MiXCR, with one record for every CDR3 protein. The sample has approximately 730,000 distinct CDR3 sequences; around 31% are singletons. Sequencing was performed on cultured PBMCs, taken from culture after CMV antigen stimulation. The chain couples TRBV12-3 or TRBV12-4 to TRBJ2-1; TRBD2 aligns across 9 bases. The receptor comes from a human donor in good health (CMV status not recorded). Some clones in this sample may be carry-over from other donors' samples. The CDR3 loop reads CASSLMSLLAGPSYNEQFF. In nucleotides, the CDR3 is TGTGCCAGCAGTTTAATGTCCCTCCTAGCGGGACCATCCTACAATGAGCAGTTCTTC.